A single sample is the source of the 9 T cell receptor beta chains below, sequenced in a study of blood T cells in healthy people across ages. Sample-barcoded 5' priming and a J-beta primer mix drove a second PCR of 7 to 11 cycles. Via MiXCR, TCRdb re-called the 5' RACE reads, giving one row per CDR3 protein. The table has 850,000 to 1,100,000 distinct CDR3 sequences, more than 30% seen once. Sequenced material: blood. These receptors were collected from a man younger than 35 in good health.

The chain employs TRBV4-3 and TRBJ1-2; 8 nucleotides agree with TRBD1. V was clipped by 3 bases and J by 6 bases; unmatched bases: 3. This CDR3 contains 13 residues. Germline lookup yields CDR1 LGHNA and CDR2 YSLEER. CDR3 nucleotides: TGCGCCAGCAGCCAGAGGACAGGGAATGGCTACACCTTC. Translated, it gives CASSQRTGNGYTF.

This clonotype has only a few counts. The chain carries TRBV5-1 and TRBJ2-1; the match to TRBD2 covers 7 bases. CDR1 SGHRS and CDR2 YFSETQ come from the germline V gene. Trimming took 4 bases from V and 4 from J; bases not matched to a gene: 11. This CDR3 contains 16 residues. The CDR3 nucleotides read TGCGCCAGCAGCCCCGGGACTACCACCACTTACAATGAGCAGTTCTTC. Amino acid sequence: CASSPGTTTTYNEQFF.

This clonotype has only one observation. This chain links TRBV20-1 with TRBJ2-3, with 10 bases lining up with TRBD2. The CDR3 consists of 16 residues. CDR1 and CDR2 from the germline V gene are DFQATT and SNEGSKA (reference sequence). V was clipped by 0 bases and J by 6 bases; unmatched bases: 9. This chain's CDR3 is CSAREGLAYLADTQYF. CDR3 DNA sequence: TGCAGTGCTAGAGAGGGACTAGCGTATTTGGCGGATACGCAGTATTTT.

This clonotype was found many times. This rearrangement joins TRBV4-3 to TRBJ2-3, with 9 bases that match TRBD1. Germline V gene lookup returns CDR1 LGHNA and CDR2 YSLEER. V shed 3 bases, J shed 2 bases, and the junction held 9 bases outside the gene matches. The CDR3 consists of 17 residues. The CDR3 sequence is CASSHPGQGPFTDTQYF. The CDR3 coding sequence is TGCGCCAGCAGCCACCCCGGACAGGGGCCCTTCACAGATACGCAGTATTTT.

The chain combines TRBV7-8 with TRBJ2-3; D is unresolved. V was clipped by 5 bases and J by 2 bases, with 14 bases between them. The CDR3 extends over 15 amino acids. Germline V gene data show CDR1 as SGHVS and CDR2 as FQNEAQ. The CDR3: CASSPDQTLTDTQYF. In DNA, the CDR3 is TGTGCCAGCAGCCCAGATCAGACACTCACAGATACGCAGTATTTT.

As regards this clonotype: A single base separates this from a much larger clone, so it may be a read error. The V and J genes are TRBV27 and TRBJ1-2, with D possibly being TRBD1 (5 bases). This CDR3 contains 13 residues. CDR1 and CDR2 from the germline V gene are MNHEY and SMNVEV (reference sequence). The CDR3 reads CANSSEQGYGYTF. DNA for the CDR3: TGTGCCAACAGTTCGGAGCAGGGCTATGGCTACACCTTC.

DNA for the CDR3: TGTGCCAGCAGCTTTGGGGGCGGAGGTACTGGGGCCAACGTCCTGACTTTC. Its protein product is CASSFGGGGTGANVLTF. The V call is TRBV7-9, the J call TRBJ2-6; a weak D match, TRBD1 (6 bases). V was cut by 3 bases and J by 2 bases, with 14 bases left in between. CDR1 and CDR2 (germline): SEHNR, FQNEAQ (reference sequence). There are 17 residues in the CDR3.

Note on this clonotype: The junction departs from germline at one end; a sequencing error may be responsible. The V call is TRBV10-3, the J call TRBJ2-1; 9 bases match TRBD2. Germline CDR1 is ENHRY and CDR2 is SYGVKD. The CDR3 consists of 18 residues. The CDR3 spells CVISESNRLAGTYNEQFF. CDR3 nucleotide sequence: TGTGTCATCAGTGAGTCAAATAGGCTAGCGGGAACCTACAATGAGCAGTTCTTC.

Points on this clonotype: A much larger clone is a single base away; this may be a read error. The rearrangement uses TRBV21-1 and TRBJ2-1; the table gives TRBD1 as D, unverified against the DNA. TRBV21-1 constitutes a pseudogene. The CDR3 covers 15 residues. The CDR3 region has the DNA TGTGTCAGTCTAAAGTGGGCTCCCACACACAATGAGCAGTTCTTC. It yields the protein CVSLKWAPTHNEQFF.